This T cell receptor (beta chain) was found in a study of human T cells and chemical hapten exposure. Turning to the study itself: Chiefly women, the patients showed alopecia areata, totalis or universalis. Largely, small differences in pooled library volume made per-sample TCR yields vary.

Overall study findings and caveats: There was alopecia in the donors, so their immune response may differ from that of healthy people. It was expanded TCRs that formed significantly more large CDR3 similarity clusters than controls did.

Via MiXCR, TCRdb re-called the RACE reads, giving one row per CDR3 protein. Of more than 95,000 distinct CDR3 sequences in the sample, 9.5% to 13% were seen once. This clonotype was counted once. The antigen remains undetermined. Time point of the sample: patch test 1, 2 weeks after DPC sensitization. Indicated treatment: therapeutic diphenylcyclopropenone sensitization with weekly scalp DPC. J lost 4 bases, V lost 1 base, and 7 bases had no gene match. The CDR3 has 15 amino acids. The germline V gene has CDR1 SGHAT and CDR2 FQNNGV. This sequence was found in a woman aged 50 to 60 with alopecia areata. Some clones in this sample may be carry-over from other donors' samples. This rearrangement joins TRBV11-2 to TRBJ2-7; 7 bases line up with TRBD1. Sequences were derived from whole blood, sampled in connection with sensitization to the hapten diphenylcyclopropenone (DPC). For the CDR3, the DNA is TGTGCCAGCAGCTTAGCCAAGGGGGCGGGTTACGAGCAGTACTTC. This sequence encodes CASSLAKGAGYEQYF.